A selection of T cell receptor beta chains follows, all from one sample in a study of T cell responses to AZD1222 COVID-19 vaccine. Assay: immunoSEQ multiplex PCR; the TCRdb copy retains only in-frame clones and omits some. The data hold about 130,000 clones, with approximately 88% observed a single time. This specimen consisted of peripheral blood, obtained on day 0 of AZD1222 vaccination. All receptors come from an adult in good health. CDR3s include the opening cysteine and the closing phenylalanine or tryptophan. Fields, in order: V gene, D gene, J gene, clone size, CDR3 DNA, CDR3 protein. The D gene is left open where the match is weak. Rows give clone size only sometimes, using once, few, many, or a class for an expanded clone.

>TRBV18|.|TRBJ2-7|.
TGTGCCAGCTCACCAGGGAATGCCTACGAGCAGTACTTC
CASSPGNAYEQYF
>TRBV19|TRBD1|TRBJ2-2|.
TGTGCCAGTAACAGGGGCTCGAACACCGGGGAGCTGTTTTTT
CASNRGSNTGELFF
>TRBV19|.|TRBJ2-2|.
TGTGCCAGTAGTAGTCGGACGACGAACACCGGGGAGCTGTTTTTT
CASSSRTTNTGELFF
>TRBV6-5|.|TRBJ1-5|.
TGTGCCAGCGTGATGGAGACAGGCTATCAGCCCCAGCATTTT
CASVMETGYQPQHF
>TRBV24-1|.|TRBJ2-7|.
TGTGCCACCAGTGATTTCTCGGGGAACGAGCAGTACTTC
CATSDFSGNEQYF
>TRBV11-1|.|TRBJ2-6|.
TGTGCCAGCAGCCCTCAGGGGTACGGGGCCAACGTCCTGACTTTC
CASSPQGYGANVLTF
>TRBV30|TRBD1|TRBJ1-1|.
TGTGCCTGGAGACGGGACAGCTCCGAAGCTTTCTTT
CAWRRDSSEAFF
>TRBV19|.|TRBJ1-1|.
TGTGCCAGTAGTCCCTCCATCGACAGGCCCGTGGGTGAAGCTTTCTTT
CASSPSIDRPVGEAFF
>TRBV29-1|.|TRBJ1-1|.
TGCAGCGTTGGCCTGGAGACTGAAGCTTTCTTT
CSVGLETEAFF
>TRBV5-1|.|TRBJ2-5|.
TGCGCCAGCACCCTCGGCAGCGGCGGAGAGACCCAGTACTTC
CASTLGSGGETQYF
>TRBV5-4|.|TRBJ1-2|.
TGTGCCAGCAGCTCGGACAGTGGATACACGAGTGGCTACACCTTC
CASSSDSGYTSGYTF
>TRBV29-1|TRBD2|TRBJ2-5|.
TGCAGCGCTCGAACTAGCGGGGGAGAGACCCAGTACTTC
CSARTSGGETQYF
>TRBV29-1|.|TRBJ1-2|.
TGCAGCGTTGAAGATCCGTCGGATCGAGCTAACTATGGCTACACCTTC
CSVEDPSDRANYGYTF
>TRBV7-9|TRBD2|TRBJ2-3|.
TGTGCCAGCAGCCCGACTAGCCGGGAACGAGATACGCAGTATTTT
CASSPTSRERDTQYF
>TRBV7-9|TRBD1|TRBJ1-1|many
TGTGCCAGCAGCTTAGGACAGGGTATGACTGAAGCTTTCTTT
CASSLGQGMTEAFF
>TRBV29-1|TRBD2|TRBJ2-3|.
TGCAGCGTTCAACCGGGGGGGCCGGATACGCAGTATTTT
CSVQPGGPDTQYF
>TRBV10-3|.|TRBJ1-1|.
TGTGCCATCAGGCAGGGGAACACTGAAGCTTTCTTT
CAIRQGNTEAFF
>TRBV11-3|.|TRBJ1-6|.
TGTGCCAGTCCCCCGGGGGTACGGCGCCCCCCCGTATATTCACCCCTCCACTTT
CASPPGVRRPPVYSPLHF
>TRBV19|TRBD1|TRBJ1-5|once
TGTGCCAGCGAACAGGGGTGGGATCAGCCCCAGCATTTT
CASEQGWDQPQHF
>TRBV5-6|.|TRBJ1-5|.
TGTGCCAGCAGCTTAAGGGGTCATCAGCCCCAGCATTTT
CASSLRGHQPQHF
>TRBV5-6|.|TRBJ2-1|.
TGTGCCAGCAGCCCGTACCGGGACTTACTAAACAATGAGCAGTTCTTC
CASSPYRDLLNNEQFF
>TRBV6-1|TRBD2|TRBJ2-3|.
TGTGCCAGCAGTGAAAGGTTGGCGGGGGGCACAGATACGCAGTATTTT
CASSERLAGGTDTQYF
>TRBV30|.|TRBJ1-3|few
TGTGCCTGGAGTTATGTAGGAAACACCATATATTTT
CAWSYVGNTIYF
>TRBV10-3|.|TRBJ1-1|.
TGTGCCACGAGGGGGACTCCAGACACTGAAGCTTTCTTT
CATRGTPDTEAFF
>TRBV5-6|.|TRBJ1-4|once
TGTGCCAGCAGCTTAGGGAACACAGGTGGTAAACTGTTTTTT
CASSLGNTGGKLFF
>TRBV7-3|.|TRBJ2-1|.
TGTGCCAGCAGCTCGACTAGTAATGAGCAGTTCTTC
CASSSTSNEQFF
>TRBV6-6|.|TRBJ2-1|.
TGTGCCAGCATCCGGGGTTACAATGAGCAGTTCTTC
CASIRGYNEQFF
>TRBV19|TRBD1|TRBJ1-5|.
TGTGCCAGTAGCGACAGGGCGGACCAGCCCCAGCATTTT
CASSDRADQPQHF
>TRBV5-1|.|TRBJ2-2|.
TGCGCCAGCAGCAAGGGGGGCTCATACACCGGGGAGCTGTTTTTT
CASSKGGSYTGELFF
>TRBV19|TRBD1|TRBJ1-2|.
TGTGCCGTTTGGTACAGGGGGGATGGCTACACCTTC
CAVWYRGDGYTF
>TRBV5-1|.|TRBJ2-2|once
TGCGCCAGCATTCCCGACGGGAAGAACACCGGGGAGCTGTTTTTT
CASIPDGKNTGELFF
>TRBV5-6|.|TRBJ1-2|.
TGTGCCAGCAGCCCTTATGGGGTGGATGGCTACACCTTC
CASSPYGVDGYTF
>TRBV7-8|.|TRBJ1-3|.
TGTGCCAGCAGCTTAGTCCGGGCGGGTCCTGGAAACACCATATATTTT
CASSLVRAGPGNTIYF
>TRBV4-1|TRBD2|TRBJ2-7|.
TGCGCCAGCAGCCAAGCAACCTGGGGGGGGACCTACGAGCAGTACTTC
CASSQATWGGTYEQYF
>TRBV6-5|TRBD2|TRBJ2-3|.
TGTGCCAGCAGTTCTAGCGGGTTTAGCACAGATACGCAGTATTTT
CASSSSGFSTDTQYF
>TRBV30|.|TRBJ2-3|.
TGTGCCTGGAGTGATGGAGCAGATACGCAGTATTTT
CAWSDGADTQYF
>TRBV19|TRBD1|TRBJ1-5|.
TGTGCCAGTAGCAAAACCCCTGGGACAGTCCTCCAGCCCCAGCATTTT
CASSKTPGTVLQPQHF